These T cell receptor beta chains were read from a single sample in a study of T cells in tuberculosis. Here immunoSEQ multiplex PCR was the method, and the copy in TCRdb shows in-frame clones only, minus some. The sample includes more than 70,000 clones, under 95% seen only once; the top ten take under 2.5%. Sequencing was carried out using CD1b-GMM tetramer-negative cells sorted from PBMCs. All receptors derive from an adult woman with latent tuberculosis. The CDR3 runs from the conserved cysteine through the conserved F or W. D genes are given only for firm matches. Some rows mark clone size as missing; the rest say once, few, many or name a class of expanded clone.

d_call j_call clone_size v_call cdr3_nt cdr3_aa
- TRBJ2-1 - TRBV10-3 TGTGCCATGGGGCCGGCGGTCGGGGAGCAGTTCTTC CAMGPAVGEQFF
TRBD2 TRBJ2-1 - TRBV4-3 TGCGCCAGCAGCCAAGGGCCGAGCGGGGGACCCTACAATGAGCAGTTCTTC CASSQGPSGGPYNEQFF
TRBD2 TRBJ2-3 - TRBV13 TGTGCCAGCAGCAAGCCGGGACTAGCGGTGGCAGATACGCAGTATTTT CASSKPGLAVADTQYF
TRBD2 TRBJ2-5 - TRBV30 TGTGCCTGGGGCCAACTAGCGGGCCTCCAAGAGACCCAGTACTTC CAWGQLAGLQETQYF
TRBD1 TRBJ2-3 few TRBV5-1 TGCGCCAGCAGCAGGGACAGGGGATCAGATACGCAGTATTTT CASSRDRGSDTQYF
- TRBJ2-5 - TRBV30 TGTGCCTGGAGTGGTGGAGGTACTGAGACCCAGTACTTC CAWSGGGTETQYF
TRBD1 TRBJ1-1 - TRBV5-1 TGCGCCAGCAGTTCCGACCAGGGGGCGGGGGACACTGAAGCTTTCTTT CASSSDQGAGDTEAFF
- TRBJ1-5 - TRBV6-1 TGTGCCAGCAGTAACTACCCGAATCAGCCCCAGCATTTT CASSNYPNQPQHF
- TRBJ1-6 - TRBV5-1 TGCGCCAGCAGGTCAGGGGTGGGAAATTCACCCCTCCACTTT CASRSGVGNSPLHF
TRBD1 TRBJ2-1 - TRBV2 TGTGCCAGCAGGGAAAACAACAGGGGGTTGGGGTACAATGAGCAGTTCTTC CASRENNRGLGYNEQFF
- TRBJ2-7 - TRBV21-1 TGTGCCAGCAGCAATGGACAGGAGGGCTACGAGCAGTACTTC CASSNGQEGYEQYF
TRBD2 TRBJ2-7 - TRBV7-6 TGTGCCAGCAGCTTAGGGGGGACTAGCGGGGGTTCCTCCTACGAGCAGTACTTC CASSLGGTSGGSSYEQYF
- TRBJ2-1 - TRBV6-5 TGTGCCAGCAGGTTATACAATGAGCAGTTCTTC CASRLYNEQFF
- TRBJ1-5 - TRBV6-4 TGTGCCAGCAGTGACTCCCACAGGGTTCCCTATCAGCCCCAGCATTTT CASSDSHRVPYQPQHF
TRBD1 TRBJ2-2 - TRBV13 TGTGCCAGCAGCTTAGAACCCGTGACAGGGACAAATTTGAACACCGGGGAGCTGTTTTTT CASSLEPVTGTNLNTGELFF
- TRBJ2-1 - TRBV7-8 TGTGCCAGCAGCTACAGGCGGTTGAATGAGCAGTTCTTC CASSYRRLNEQFF
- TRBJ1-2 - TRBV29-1 TGCAGCGTTAGCAGGGAATCCTATGGCTACACCTTC CSVSRESYGYTF
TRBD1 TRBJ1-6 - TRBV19 TGTGCCAGTAGTATCCAGGACAGGGCTTCACCCCTCCACTTT CASSIQDRASPLHF
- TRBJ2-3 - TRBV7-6 TGTGCCAGCAGCCCAGGGACACGGACGCCAGATACGCAGTATTTT CASSPGTRTPDTQYF
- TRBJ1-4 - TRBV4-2 TGTGCCAGCAGCCAAAGGCCGGAGTCGATCACGGAAAAACTGTTTTTT CASSQRPESITEKLFF
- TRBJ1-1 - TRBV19 TGTGCCAGTAGTATAGTCGGGGGGCGGAACACTGAAGCTTTCTTT CASSIVGGRNTEAFF
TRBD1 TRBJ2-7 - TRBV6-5 TGTGCCAGCAGTTACGAGGGGGCCCGAACCTACGAGCAGTACTTC CASSYEGARTYEQYF
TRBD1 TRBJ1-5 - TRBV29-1 TGCAGCGCTACGGGACAGGGAGGCAATCAGCCCCAGCATTTT CSATGQGGNQPQHF
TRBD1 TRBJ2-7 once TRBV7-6 TGTGCCAGCAGCCCGTCAGCACAGGGGAGCTCCTACGAGCAGTACTTC CASSPSAQGSSYEQYF
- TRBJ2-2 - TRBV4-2 TGTGCCAGCAGCCAAGATAGGGGCCCCGGGGAGCTGTTTTTT CASSQDRGPGELFF
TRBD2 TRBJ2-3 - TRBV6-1 TGTGCCAGCAACTGGCGGGAGGCAGATACGCAGTATTTT CASNWREADTQYF
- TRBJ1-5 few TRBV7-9 TGTGCCAGCAGCTTAGAGGGAGGTCAGCCCCAGCATTTT CASSLEGGQPQHF
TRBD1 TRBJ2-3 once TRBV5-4 TGTGCCAGCAGACCGATCGACAGGGGCACAGATACGCAGTATTTT CASRPIDRGTDTQYF
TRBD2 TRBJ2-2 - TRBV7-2 TGTGCCAGCAGCTTACACAGAGCGGGGGCGGGGACCGGGGAGCTGTTTTTT CASSLHRAGAGTGELFF
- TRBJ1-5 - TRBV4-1 TGCGCCAGCAGCAGCGGACCGGGACAGCCCCAGCATTTT CASSSGPGQPQHF
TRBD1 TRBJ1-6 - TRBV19 TGTGCCAGTAGCGGTTCAGGGGGTGATTCACCCCTCCACTTT CASSGSGGDSPLHF
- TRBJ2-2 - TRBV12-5 TGTGCTAGTGGTTTGGTAATGAGTCTCAACACCGGGGAGCTGTTTTTT CASGLVMSLNTGELFF
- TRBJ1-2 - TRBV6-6 TGTGCCAGCAGTTACTCAGGGAGTTACGGCGGCTACACCTTC CASSYSGSYGGYTF
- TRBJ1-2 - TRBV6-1 TGTGCCAGCAGTCGGGACACATCTAACTATGGCTACACCTTC CASSRDTSNYGYTF
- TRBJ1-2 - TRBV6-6 TGTGCCAGCAGTCACGGGGGAGCCGGTAGTGGCTACACCTTC CASSHGGAGSGYTF
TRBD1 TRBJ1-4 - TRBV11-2 TGTGCCAGCAGTTCGGACAGGGTTGGGTTGGGTTTTAATGAAAAACTGTTTTTT CASSSDRVGLGFNEKLFF
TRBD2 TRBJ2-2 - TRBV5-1 TGCGCCAGCAGGAACGGACTAGCGGGGGTGAACACCGGGGAGCTGTTTTTT CASRNGLAGVNTGELFF
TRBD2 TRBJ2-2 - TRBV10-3 TGTGCCATCATGGGGGGACTAGCGGGCACCGGGGAGCTGTTTTTT CAIMGGLAGTGELFF
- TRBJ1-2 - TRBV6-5 TGTGCCAGCAGTTACGACAGCTATGGCTACACCTTC CASSYDSYGYTF
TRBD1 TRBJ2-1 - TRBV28 TGTGCCAGCAGTTTTAGACAGGGTACCTACAATGAGCAGTTCTTC CASSFRQGTYNEQFF
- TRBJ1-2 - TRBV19 TGTGCCAGTACCTACTATGCCCAATCGGGCTACACCTTC CASTYYAQSGYTF
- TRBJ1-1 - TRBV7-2 TGTGCCAGCAGCTTCCCCTCTGGGACACTGAACACTGAAGCTTTCTTT CASSFPSGTLNTEAFF
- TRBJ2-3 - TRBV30 TGTGCCTGGAGTTCCGGGACAGATACGCAGTATTTT CAWSSGTDTQYF
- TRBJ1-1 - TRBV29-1 TGCAGCGCCGCTCTCGGGACACGGAACACTGAAGCTTTCTTT CSAALGTRNTEAFF
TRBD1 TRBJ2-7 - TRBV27 TGTGCCAGCAGTTTCCAAGGACAGGGAACGGTCGAGCAGTACTTC CASSFQGQGTVEQYF
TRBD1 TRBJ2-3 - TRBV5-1 TGCGCCAGCAGCTTGGGCCAGGGGGGCACAGATACGCAGTATTTT CASSLGQGGTDTQYF
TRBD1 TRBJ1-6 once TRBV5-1 TGCGCCAGCAGAGGGACAGGGGGCTCACCCCTCCACTTT CASRGTGGSPLHF
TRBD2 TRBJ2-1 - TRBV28 TGTGCCAGTCGACCTAGCGGGGTGACTTACAATGAGCAGTTCTTC CASRPSGVTYNEQFF
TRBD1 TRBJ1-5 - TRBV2 TGTGCCAGCAGCGGCAGGGACAGACTCAATCAGCCCCAGCATTTT CASSGRDRLNQPQHF
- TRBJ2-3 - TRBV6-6 TGTGCCAGCCCCCCGGACAGTTCCATGGCGTTGGATACGCAGTATTTT CASPPDSSMALDTQYF
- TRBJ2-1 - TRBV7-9 TGTGCCAGCAGCTTAGTGGGGGGTGGGCAGTTCTTC CASSLVGGGQFF
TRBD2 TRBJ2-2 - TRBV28 TGTGCCAGCAGCCCAACTAGCGGGGTTTCCCGTACCGGGGAGCTGTTTTTT CASSPTSGVSRTGELFF
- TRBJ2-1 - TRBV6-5 TGTGCCAGCTCCACAAGCAATGAGCAGTTCTTC CASSTSNEQFF
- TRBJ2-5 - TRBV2 TGTGCCAGCAGTGAAGTAGTCGGAGAACAAGAGACCCAGTACTTC CASSEVVGEQETQYF
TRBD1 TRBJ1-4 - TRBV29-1 TGCAGCGTTGAAGAGGAGACCTTGACAGGGAGTAGGGGACTGTTTTTT CSVEEETLTGSRGLFF
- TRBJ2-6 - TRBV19 TGTGCCAGTAGCCAAGTTCGGGGGATTGGTGATGGGGCCAACGTCCTGACTTTC CASSQVRGIGDGANVLTF
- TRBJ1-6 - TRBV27 TGTGCCAGCAGTTTATTTCAGGAGGGCTCACCCCTCCACTTT CASSLFQEGSPLHF
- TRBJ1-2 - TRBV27 TGTGCCAGCAGTCTGGGTCCAGGGGAAGTTGGCTACACCTTC CASSLGPGEVGYTF
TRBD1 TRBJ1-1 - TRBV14 TGTGCCACCCGGGACAGATTGAACACTGAAGCTTTCTTT CATRDRLNTEAFF